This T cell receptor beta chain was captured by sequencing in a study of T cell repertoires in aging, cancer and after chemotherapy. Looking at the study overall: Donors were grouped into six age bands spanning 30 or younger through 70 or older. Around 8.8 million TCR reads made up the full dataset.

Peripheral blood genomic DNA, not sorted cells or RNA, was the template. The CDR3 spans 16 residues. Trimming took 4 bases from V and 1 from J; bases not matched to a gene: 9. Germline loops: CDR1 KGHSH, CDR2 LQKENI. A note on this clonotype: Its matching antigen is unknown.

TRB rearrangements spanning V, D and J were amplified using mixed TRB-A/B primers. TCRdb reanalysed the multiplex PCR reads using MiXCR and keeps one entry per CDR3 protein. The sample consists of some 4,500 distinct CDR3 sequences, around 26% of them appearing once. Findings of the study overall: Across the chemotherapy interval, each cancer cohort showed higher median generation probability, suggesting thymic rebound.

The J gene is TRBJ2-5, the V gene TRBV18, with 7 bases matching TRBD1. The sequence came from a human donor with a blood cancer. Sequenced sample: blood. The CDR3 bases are TGTGCCAGCTCACTAGGCAGACAGGGATCCCAAGAGACCCAGTACTTC. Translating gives CASSLGRQGSQETQYF.